The T cell receptor beta chain described here comes from a study of cytomegalovirus exposure and HLA in healthy donors. General study results and limits: Presence/absence analyses supposed approximately even sequencing depth among donors.

From germline, CDR1 is MNHEY and CDR2 SVGAGI. V dropped 8 bases and J dropped 9; count of bases not matched to a gene: 6. This CDR3 has 11 residues. This clone was seen a single time. Its antigen is not identified. A multiplex PCR was run with 60 Vbeta primers and 13 Jbeta primers. Authors' analysis steps: A later analysis tallied 80 million or so unique TCR beta chains, 9 million to 12 million of them shared. Sequencing used immunoSEQ multiplex PCR; TCRdb keeps in-frame clones, though not all of them. V and J calls plus clone size are reproduced from that table; the DNA served to infer D and trimming. The data contain roughly 290,000 clones, approximately 80% of them seen just once; the ten biggest clones take up about 0.3%.

This sequence originates from a girl aged 2 to 10 in good health and CMV-seronegative. The V gene is TRBV6-5, the J gene TRBJ2-7, with 8 positions matching TRBD1. The sample comprised PBMCs. The DNA of the CDR3 is TGTGCCAGCGGGACAGGCCAAGGGCAGTACTTC. Translating gives CASGTGQGQYF.